Below are 9 T cell receptor beta chains sequenced from a single sample in a study of early T cells in non-severe SARS-CoV-2 infection. TCRdb analysed the 5' RACE reads with MiXCR anew, one entry per CDR3 protein. The repertoire includes 25,000 to 35,000 distinct CDR3 sequences, approximately 5.2% of them detected once, and roughly 5.7% sits in the top ten. The sample was whole blood. The source of these receptors is an adult who was a healthcare worker with PCR-confirmed SARS-CoV-2 infection or an uninfected control (not recorded which).

V and J are TRBV27 and TRBJ2-1; D is perhaps TRBD2 (6 bases). V lost 3 bases and J lost 0, with 12 bases in between. The length of the CDR3 is 16 residues. Germline loops: CDR1 MNHEY, CDR2 SMNVEV (reference sequence). CDR3 protein: CASSFIAGNSYNEQFF. The CDR3 DNA follows: TGTGCCAGCAGTTTTATCGCGGGGAACTCCTACAATGAGCAGTTCTTC.

V gene TRBV6-1 combines with J gene TRBJ2-3; no reliable D call. This CDR3 comprises 17 residues. The V gene's germline CDR1 is MNHNS and CDR2 SASEGT. V lost 3 bases, J lost 4 bases, and 20 bases lay in between. CDR3 DNA: TGTGCCAGCAGTGATTACATCGCTTGGGTTCTCGCAGATACGCAGTATTTT. Protein: CASSDYIAWVLADTQYF.

The chain couples TRBV7-8 to TRBJ2-1; no definite D call. Germline CDR1 is SGHVS and CDR2 is FQNEAQ. V lost 3 bases, J lost 0 bases, and 9 bases lay in between. The CDR3 is 15 amino acids. CDR3 DNA: TGTGCCAGCAGCTTGGGCGAGAGCTCCTACAATGAGCAGTTCTTC. It encodes CASSLGESSYNEQFF. The full variable domain, completed using reference TRBV7-8 and TRBJ2-1, is GAGVSQSPRYKVAKRGQDVALRCDPISGHVSLFWYQQALGQGPEFLTYFQNEAQLDKSGLPSDRFFAERPEGSVSTLKIQRTQQEDSAVYLCASSLGESSYNEQFFGPGTRLTVL.

This clonotype was found many times. The chain joins TRBV5-6 to TRBJ2-3; no reliable D call. The CDR3 loop spans 15 amino acids. The germline V gene encodes CDR1 SGHDT and CDR2 YYEEEE. V was shortened by 3 bases and J by 0 bases, with 11 bases between the two germline ends. CDR3 nucleotides: TGTGCCAGCAGCTATGGGTCATCGAGCACAGATACGCAGTATTTT. Its translation: CASSYGSSSTDTQYF. Based on the CDR3 plus reference TRBV5-6 and TRBJ2-3, the full variable domain is DAGVTQSPTHLIKTRGQQVTLRCSPKSGHDTVSWYQQALGQGPQFIFQYYEEEERQRGNFPDRFSGHQFPNYSSELNVNALLLGDSALYLCASSYGSSSTDTQYFGPGTRLTVL.

This clonotype occurred many times. This chain connects TRBV14 to TRBJ1-1; D may be TRBD1 (5 bases). Trimming shortened V by 0 bases and J by 5 bases, and 7 bases separated the two germline ends. The germline gives CDR1 SGHDN, CDR2 FVKESK. This CDR3 has 13 amino acids. The CDR3 sequence: CASSQDRETEAFF. The CDR3 DNA reads as TGTGCCAGCAGCCAAGACAGGGAAACTGAAGCTTTCTTT.

This clonotype was detected many times. The V gene is TRBV4-1, the J gene TRBJ2-1; 14 nucleotides align to TRBD2. Germline CDR1 and CDR2: MGHRA and YSYEKL. The CDR3 spans 17 residues. Trimming at V came to 3 bases and at J to 9 bases, leaving 10 bases not matched to a gene. This CDR3 is CASSQGGTSGRTGEQFF. For the CDR3, the DNA is TGCGCCAGCAGCCAGGGTGGGACTAGCGGGAGAACGGGTGAGCAGTTCTTC.

This clonotype was seen many times. CDR3: CASSESGRPSYEQYF. CDR3 bases: TGTGCCAGCAGTGAATCGGGCCGGCCCTCCTACGAGCAGTACTTC. The V and J genes are TRBV6-1 and TRBJ2-7; D call uncertain. V lost 2 bases and J 0 bases, leaving 11 bases between the germline ends. Looked up from germline, CDR1 is MNHNS and CDR2 is SASEGT. CDR3 size: 15 residues.

This clonotype was seen many times. The chain links TRBV2 to TRBJ1-4; 8 positions agree with TRBD1. Trimming took 6 bases from V and 8 from J; bases not matched to a gene: 5. The CDR3 is 13 residues long. CDR1 is SNHLY, CDR2 FYNNEI, per germline. The DNA for the CDR3 is TGTGCCAGCAGAGGACAGGGCCGAGAAAAACTGTTTTTT. It translates to CASRGQGREKLFF.

Ten or more counts support this clonotype. This sequence joins TRBV29-1 and TRBJ1-3, with D perhaps matching TRBD1 (6 bases). CDR1 and CDR2 (germline): SQVTM, ANQGSEA. V gave up 6 bases and J gave up 1 base, with 16 bases separating them. The CDR3 extends over 15 amino acids. DNA of the CDR3: TGCAGCGTCGAGGGGGGGATCGAATCTGGAAACACCATATATTTT. The encoded protein is CSVEGGIESGNTIYF. Full variable domain (outside the CDR3, taken from reference TRBV29-1 and TRBJ1-3): SAVISQKPSRDICQRGTSLTIQCQVDSQVTMMFWYRQQPGQSLTLIATANQGSEATYESGFVIDKFPISRPNLTFSTLTVSNMSPEDSSIYLCSVEGGIESGNTIYFGEGSWLTVV.